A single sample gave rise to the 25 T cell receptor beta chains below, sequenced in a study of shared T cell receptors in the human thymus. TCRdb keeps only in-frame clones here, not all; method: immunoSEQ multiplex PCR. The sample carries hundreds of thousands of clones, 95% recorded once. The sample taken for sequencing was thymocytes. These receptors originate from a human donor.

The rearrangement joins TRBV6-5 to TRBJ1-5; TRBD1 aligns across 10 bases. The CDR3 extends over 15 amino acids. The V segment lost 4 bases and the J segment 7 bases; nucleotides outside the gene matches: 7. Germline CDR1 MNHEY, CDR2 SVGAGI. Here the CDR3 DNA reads TGTGCCAGCAGTTCCGCCGGGACAGGGGAGCAGCCCCAGCATTTT. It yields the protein CASSSAGTGEQPQHF.

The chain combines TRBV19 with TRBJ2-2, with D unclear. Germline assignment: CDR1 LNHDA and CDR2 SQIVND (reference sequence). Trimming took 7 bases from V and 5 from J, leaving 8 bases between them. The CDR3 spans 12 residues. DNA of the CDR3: TGTGCCAGTAAGGGTGGAACCGGGGAGCTGTTTTTT. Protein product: CASKGGTGELFF. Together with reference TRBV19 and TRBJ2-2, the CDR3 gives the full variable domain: DGGITQSPKYLFRKEGQNVTLSCEQNLNHDAMYWYRQDPGQGLRLIYYSQIVNDFQKGDIAEGYSVSREKKESFPLTVTSAQKNPTAFYLCASKGGTGELFFGEGSRLTVL.

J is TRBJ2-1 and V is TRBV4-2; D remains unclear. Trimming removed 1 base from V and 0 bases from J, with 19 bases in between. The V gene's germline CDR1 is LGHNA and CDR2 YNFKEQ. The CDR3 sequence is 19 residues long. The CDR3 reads CASSQGVSKGSNSYNEQFF. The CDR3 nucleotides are TGTGCCAGCAGCCAAGGGGTCTCGAAGGGATCCAACTCCTACAATGAGCAGTTCTTC.

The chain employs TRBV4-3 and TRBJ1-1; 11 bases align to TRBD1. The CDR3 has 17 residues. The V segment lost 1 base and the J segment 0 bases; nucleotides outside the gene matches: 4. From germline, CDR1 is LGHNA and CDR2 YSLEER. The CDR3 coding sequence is TGCGCCAGCAGCCAAGCTCGGACAGGGGGCATGAACACTGAAGCTTTCTTT. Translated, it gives CASSQARTGGMNTEAFF.

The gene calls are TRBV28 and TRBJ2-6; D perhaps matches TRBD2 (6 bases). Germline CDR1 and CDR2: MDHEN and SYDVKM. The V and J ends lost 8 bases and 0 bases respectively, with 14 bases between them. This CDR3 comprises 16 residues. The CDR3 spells CASHRGLSSGANVLTF. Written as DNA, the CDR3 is TGTGCCAGCCACCGGGGACTGTCCTCTGGGGCCAACGTCCTGACTTTC.

CDR3 DNA sequence: TGTGCCAGCAGTTTATGGGGAGGCGAAGGGTTAAGCTACGAGCAGTACTTC. Amino acid sequence: CASSLWGGEGLSYEQYF. The genes are TRBV28 and TRBJ2-7, with D possibly matching TRBD2 (6 bases). In germline, CDR1 is MDHEN, CDR2 SYDVKM. The CDR3 has 17 residues. V was trimmed by 0 bases and J by 3 bases, leaving 18 bases between them.

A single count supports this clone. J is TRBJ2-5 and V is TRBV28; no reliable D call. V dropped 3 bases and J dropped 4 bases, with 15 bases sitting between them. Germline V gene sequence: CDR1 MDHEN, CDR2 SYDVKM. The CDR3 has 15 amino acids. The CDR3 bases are TGTGCCAGCAGTTTCCCGTCTGATCCCGGAGAGACCCAGTACTTC. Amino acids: CASSFPSDPGETQYF.

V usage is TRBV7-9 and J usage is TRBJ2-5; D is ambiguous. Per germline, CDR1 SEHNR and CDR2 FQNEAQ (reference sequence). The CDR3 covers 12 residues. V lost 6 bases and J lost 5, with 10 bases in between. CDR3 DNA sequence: TGTGCCAGCAGTCCAACCCGGGAGACCCAGTACTTC. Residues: CASSPTRETQYF.

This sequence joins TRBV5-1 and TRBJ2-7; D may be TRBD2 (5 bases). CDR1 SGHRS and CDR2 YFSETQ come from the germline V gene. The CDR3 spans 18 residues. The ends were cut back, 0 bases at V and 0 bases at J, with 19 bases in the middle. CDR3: CASSLGVTKIASSYEQYF. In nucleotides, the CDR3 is TGCGCCAGCAGCTTGGGGGTCACAAAGATAGCGAGCTCCTACGAGCAGTACTTC.

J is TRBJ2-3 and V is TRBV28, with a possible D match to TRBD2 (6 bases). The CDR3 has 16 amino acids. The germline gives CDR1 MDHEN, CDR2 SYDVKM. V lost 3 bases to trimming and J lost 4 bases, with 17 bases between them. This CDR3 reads CASSFLIRRDPDTQYF. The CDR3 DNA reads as TGTGCCAGCAGTTTTTTAATTAGGCGGGACCCAGATACGCAGTATTTT.

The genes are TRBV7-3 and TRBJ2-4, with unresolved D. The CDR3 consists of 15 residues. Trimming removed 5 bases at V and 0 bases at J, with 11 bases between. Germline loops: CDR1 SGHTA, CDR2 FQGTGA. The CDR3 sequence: CASSAWVLAKNIQYF. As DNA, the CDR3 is TGTGCCAGCAGCGCCTGGGTTTTAGCCAAAAACATTCAGTACTTC.

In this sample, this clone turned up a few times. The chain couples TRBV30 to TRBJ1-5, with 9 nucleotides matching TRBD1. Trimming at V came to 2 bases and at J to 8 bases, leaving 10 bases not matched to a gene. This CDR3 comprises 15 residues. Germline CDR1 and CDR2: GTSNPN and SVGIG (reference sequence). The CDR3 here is CAWSTGRQGGKPQHF. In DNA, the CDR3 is TGTGCCTGGAGTACCGGGAGACAGGGGGGGAAGCCCCAGCATTTT. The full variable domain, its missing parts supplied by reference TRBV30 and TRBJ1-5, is SQTIHQWPATLVQPVGSPLSLECTVEGTSNPNLYWYRQAAGRGLQLLFYSVGIGQISSEVPQNLSASRPQDRQFILSSKKLLLSDSGFYLCAWSTGRQGGKPQHFGDGTRLSIL.

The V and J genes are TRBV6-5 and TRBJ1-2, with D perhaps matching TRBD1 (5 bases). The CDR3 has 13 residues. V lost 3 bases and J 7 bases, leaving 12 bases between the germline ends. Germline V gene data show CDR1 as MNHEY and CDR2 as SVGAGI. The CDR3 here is CASSYGGGGGYTF. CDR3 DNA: TGTGCCAGCAGTTATGGCGGGGGGGGTGGCTACACCTTC.

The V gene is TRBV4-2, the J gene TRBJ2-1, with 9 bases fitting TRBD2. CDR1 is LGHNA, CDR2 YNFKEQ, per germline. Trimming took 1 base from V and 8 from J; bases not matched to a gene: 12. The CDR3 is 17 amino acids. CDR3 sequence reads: CASSQGFFRTSDYEQFF. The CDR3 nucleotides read TGTGCCAGCAGCCAAGGTTTCTTCAGGACTAGCGACTATGAGCAGTTCTTC.

The CDR3: CASSISPYSHYGYTF. The DNA for the CDR3 is TGTGCCAGTAGTATAAGCCCGTATTCACACTATGGCTACACCTTC. The V call is TRBV19, the J call TRBJ1-2; D remains ambiguous. Trimming took 2 bases from V and 3 from J, leaving 13 bases between them. Germline values: CDR1 LNHDA, CDR2 SQIVND (reference sequence). The CDR3 is 15 amino acids.

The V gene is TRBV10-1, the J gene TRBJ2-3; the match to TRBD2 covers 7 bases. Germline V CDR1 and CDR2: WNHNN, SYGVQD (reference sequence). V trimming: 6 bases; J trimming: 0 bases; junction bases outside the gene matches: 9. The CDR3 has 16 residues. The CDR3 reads CASSPASGPSTDTQYF. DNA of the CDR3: TGCGCCAGCAGCCCTGCTAGCGGACCTAGCACAGATACGCAGTATTTT.

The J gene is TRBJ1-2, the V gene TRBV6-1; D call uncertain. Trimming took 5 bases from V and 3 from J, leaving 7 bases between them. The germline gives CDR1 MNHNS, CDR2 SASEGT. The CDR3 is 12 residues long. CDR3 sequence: CASSPLDYGYTF. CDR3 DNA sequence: TGTGCCAGCAGTCCGTTGGACTATGGCTACACCTTC.

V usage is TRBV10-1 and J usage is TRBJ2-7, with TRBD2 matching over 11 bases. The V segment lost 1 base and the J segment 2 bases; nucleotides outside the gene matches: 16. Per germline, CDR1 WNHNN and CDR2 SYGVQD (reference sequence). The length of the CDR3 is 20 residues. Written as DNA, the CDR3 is TGCGCCAGCAGTGAGTGGGGGACAGGGCCAACTAGCGGGGGCACCTACGAGCAGTACTTC. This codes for CASSEWGTGPTSGGTYEQYF.

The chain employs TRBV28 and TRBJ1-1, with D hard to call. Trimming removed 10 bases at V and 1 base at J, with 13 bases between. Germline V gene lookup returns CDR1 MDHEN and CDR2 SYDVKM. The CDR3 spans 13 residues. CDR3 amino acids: CATTPGENTEAFF. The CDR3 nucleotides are TGTGCCACCACACCGGGCGAGAACACTGAAGCTTTCTTT.

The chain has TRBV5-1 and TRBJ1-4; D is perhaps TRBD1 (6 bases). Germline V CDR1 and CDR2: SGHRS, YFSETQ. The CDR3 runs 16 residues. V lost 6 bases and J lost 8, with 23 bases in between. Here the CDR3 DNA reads TGCGCCAGCACCCCCGACGGGAGGGGGAAGGTGGAAAAACTGTTTTTT. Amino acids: CASTPDGRGKVEKLFF.

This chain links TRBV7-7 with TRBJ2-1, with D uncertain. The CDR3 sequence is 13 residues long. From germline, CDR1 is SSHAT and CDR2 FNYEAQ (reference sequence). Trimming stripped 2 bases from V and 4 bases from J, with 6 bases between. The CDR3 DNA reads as TGTGCCAGCAGCTTATCTAGATACAATGAGCAGTTCTTC. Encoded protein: CASSLSRYNEQFF. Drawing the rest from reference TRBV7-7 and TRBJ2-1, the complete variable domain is GAGVSQSPRYKVTKRGQDVTLRCDPISSHATLYWYQQALGQGPEFLTYFNYEAQPDKSGLPSDRFSAERPEGSISTLTIQRTEQRDSAMYRCASSLSRYNEQFFGPGTRLTVL.

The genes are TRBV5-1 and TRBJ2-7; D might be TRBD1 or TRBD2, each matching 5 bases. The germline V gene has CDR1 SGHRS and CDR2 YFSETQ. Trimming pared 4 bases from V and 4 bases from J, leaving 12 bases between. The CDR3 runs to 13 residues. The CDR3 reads CASSEGTSYEQYF. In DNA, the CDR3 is TGCGCCAGCAGCGAAGGGACCTCTTACGAGCAGTACTTC.

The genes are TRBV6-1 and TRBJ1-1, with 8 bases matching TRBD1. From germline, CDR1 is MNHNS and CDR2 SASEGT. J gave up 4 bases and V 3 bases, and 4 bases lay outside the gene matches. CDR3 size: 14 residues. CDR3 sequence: CASSDRQGITEAFF. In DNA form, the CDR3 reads TGTGCCAGCAGTGACCGACAGGGGATCACTGAAGCTTTCTTT.

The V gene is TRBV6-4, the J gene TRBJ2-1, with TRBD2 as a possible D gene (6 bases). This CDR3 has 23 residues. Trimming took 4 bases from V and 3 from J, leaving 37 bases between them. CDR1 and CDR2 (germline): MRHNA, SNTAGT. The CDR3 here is CASSASHLLLREKERGVYNEQFF. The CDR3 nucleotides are TGTGCCAGCAGTGCCTCCCACTTGCTTTTACGGGAGAAGGAGCGTGGCGTCTACAATGAGCAGTTCTTC.

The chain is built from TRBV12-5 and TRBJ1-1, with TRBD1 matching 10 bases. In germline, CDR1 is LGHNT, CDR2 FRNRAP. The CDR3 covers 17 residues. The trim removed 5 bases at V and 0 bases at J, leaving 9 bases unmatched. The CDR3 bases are TGTGCTAGTGGTGCGAACCGGGACAGGGGCATGAACACTGAAGCTTTCTTT. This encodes CASGANRDRGMNTEAFF.